The 20 T cell receptor beta chains given below trace back to one sample, sequenced in a study of identical twins (dated by TCRdb to the mid-2010s). Library preparation employed 5' RACE. Sequenced using an Illumina HiSeq 2000. The public reads were run again by TCRdb, first through fastp at Q25 and then through MiXCR, and only productive beta chains were kept. Under each unique CDR3 protein, matching rows form one entry showing the most common genes and DNA. Across this sample there are hundreds of thousands of distinct CDR3 sequences, with less than 10% seen only once. Of the sample, around 0.98% falls within the top ten clones. These same data were also listed under a study on yellow fever vaccine responses in identical twins.

The sequencing input was PBMCs. The receptors were gathered from a woman under 30 in good health.

This clonotype was observed many times. The chain combines TRBV7-9 with TRBJ2-5; tentatively, D is TRBD2 (5 bases). This CDR3 is 14 amino acids long. V lost 4 bases, J lost 4 bases, and 13 bases lay in between. CDR1 SEHNR and CDR2 FQNEAQ come from the germline V gene (reference sequence). The CDR3 nucleotides read TGTGCCAGCAGCTCCTTGGCGGGTGGAGAGACCCAGTACTTC. It is translated as CASSSLAGGETQYF.

V gene TRBV20-1 combines with J gene TRBJ2-7; 10 nucleotides align to TRBD1. The CDR3 is 14 residues long. Germline trimming cut 0 bases from V and 2 bases from J; bases unmatched to any gene: 1. Looked up from germline, CDR1 is DFQATT and CDR2 is SNEGSKA (reference sequence). CDR3 loop: CSARDGQGAYEQYF. The CDR3 DNA sequence: TGCAGTGCTAGAGATGGACAGGGGGCCTACGAGCAGTACTTC.

This clonotype was found a few times. This rearrangement joins TRBV2 to TRBJ2-1; D gene uncertain. Germline V gene data show CDR1 as SNHLY and CDR2 as FYNNEI. The CDR3 consists of 12 residues. V dropped 4 bases and J dropped 7 bases, with 8 bases sitting between them. CDR3 sequence reads: CASSGLVNEQFF. The CDR3 DNA is TGTGCCAGCAGTGGGTTGGTAAATGAGCAGTTCTTC.

This rearrangement joins TRBV20-1 to TRBJ2-5, with unresolved D. V lost 1 base, J lost 5 bases, and 11 bases lay in between. In germline, CDR1 is DFQATT, CDR2 SNEGSKA (reference sequence). CDR3 length: 13 amino acids. CDR3 protein: CSARAAVKETQYF. CDR3 in DNA: TGCAGTGCTAGAGCGGCTGTCAAGGAGACCCAGTACTTC.

This sequence joins TRBV11-1 and TRBJ2-1, with 10 nucleotides matching TRBD1. Germline CDR1 and CDR2: SGHAT and FQDESV (reference sequence). The CDR3 is made up of 16 amino acids. Losses at the gene ends were 1 base for V and 10 bases for J; bases not matched to a gene: 10. CDR3 loop: CASSLVGDRGDLEQFF. CDR3 nucleotide sequence: TGTGCCAGCAGCTTAGTGGGGGACAGGGGCGATTTAGAGCAGTTCTTC.

This chain links TRBV9 with TRBJ1-3; tentative D call: TRBD1 (6 bases). The CDR3 is 15 residues long. Germline V gives CDR1 SGDLS, CDR2 YYNGEE. Trimming took 0 bases from V and 7 from J, leaving 14 bases between them. The DNA for the CDR3 is TGTGCCAGCAGCGTAGGGAAACAGGGAAAGAACACCATATATTTT. It codes for CASSVGKQGKNTIYF.

The genes are TRBV20-1 and TRBJ2-2, with D possibly being TRBD1 (5 bases). Germline V gene data show CDR1 as DFQATT and CDR2 as SNEGSKA (reference sequence). V lost 6 bases and J lost 6, with 8 bases in between. The CDR3 spans 11 residues. This CDR3 is CSAPTAGELFF. The CDR3 DNA follows: TGCAGTGCCCCGACAGCCGGGGAGCTGTTTTTT.

This chain joins TRBV12-3 or TRBV12-4 and TRBJ1-4; D gene ambiguous. The CDR3 contains 13 residues. Trimming cost V 3 bases and J 4 bases, with 6 bases left between them. The CDR3 is CASSFRDNEKLFF. CDR3 nucleotide sequence: TGTGCCAGCAGTTTCCGGGATAATGAAAAACTGTTTTTT.

This clonotype was found many times. This chain connects TRBV12-3 or TRBV12-4 to TRBJ2-7; tentative D call: TRBD1 (5 bases). The CDR3 length is 13 residues. Trimming cost V 2 bases and J 6 bases, with 11 bases left between them. CDR3 nucleotide sequence: TGTGCCAGCAGTTTAATTCAGGGAAGCGAGCAGTACTTC. Amino acids: CASSLIQGSEQYF.

The rearrangement links TRBV28 to TRBJ2-6; 7 nucleotides agree with TRBD1. Germline CDR1 is MDHEN and CDR2 is SYDVKM. The CDR3 length is 16 residues. The ends lost 8 bases at V and 0 bases at J; junction bases unmatched: 7. CDR3 sequence: CASGRQGNSGANVLTF. Written as DNA, the CDR3 is TGTGCCAGCGGCAGACAGGGCAACTCTGGGGCCAACGTCCTGACTTTC.

This clonotype was counted a few times. J is TRBJ2-5 and V is TRBV15; possibly TRBD2 for D (6 bases). The CDR3 has 14 residues. V lost 5 bases and J lost 4, with 14 bases in between. CDR1 is LNHNV, CDR2 YYDKDF, per germline (reference sequence). The CDR3 nucleotides are TGTGCCACCAGCTCCCCCCGGGACTTAGAGACCCAGTACTTC. The encoded protein is CATSSPRDLETQYF.

There are a few counts of this clonotype. V is TRBV10-3 and J is TRBJ1-6; D unclear. Germline loops: CDR1 ENHRY, CDR2 SYGVKD. Trimming removed 7 bases from V and 6 bases from J, with 13 bases in between. The CDR3 length is 14 residues. The CDR3 DNA is TGTGCCATCATAAGGACGAACCGTAATTCACCCCTCCACTTT. It encodes CAIIRTNRNSPLHF.

Here the CDR3 reads CAISGLAGSETQYF. As DNA, the CDR3 is TGTGCCATCAGTGGGCTAGCGGGGTCAGAGACCCAGTACTTC. This rearrangement joins TRBV10-3 to TRBJ2-5; TRBD2 matches 9 bases. The CDR3 is 14 amino acids. V was pared by 4 bases and J by 4 bases, with 4 bases of the junction left unmatched. Germline loops: CDR1 ENHRY, CDR2 SYGVKD.

This clonotype has at least ten counts. The chain employs TRBV12-5 and TRBJ2-1; D remains unclear. The V gene lost 0 bases and the J gene lost 5 bases, with 17 bases spanning the gap. Germline V gene data show CDR1 as LGHNT and CDR2 as FRNRAP. CDR3 length: 17 amino acids. The CDR3 here is CASGLVTGVGANNEQFF. The DNA of the CDR3 is TGTGCTAGTGGTTTGGTAACTGGGGTTGGAGCCAACAATGAGCAGTTCTTC.

The sample holds a few counts of this clonotype. The rearrangement uses TRBV7-2 and TRBJ2-5; TRBD1 might be the D (6 bases). The CDR3 runs 15 residues. Germline CDR1 SGHTA, CDR2 FQGNSA. Trimming took off 0 bases at V and 7 bases at J, with 15 bases between the two ends. CDR3 sequence (DNA): TGTGCCAGCAGCTTAGCCCCGGACAGTTCCCGGACCCAGTACTTC. Translation: CASSLAPDSSRTQYF.

This clonotype showed up just a few times. As DNA, the CDR3 is TGCAGTGTTAGGCGGGGGGGAGCAGATACGCAGTATTTT. Protein: CSVRRGGADTQYF. This chain links TRBV20-1 with TRBJ2-3, with 9 nucleotides matching TRBD2. V lost 7 bases, J lost 4 bases, and 6 bases stayed unmatched. The CDR3 sequence is 13 residues long. CDR1 and CDR2 from the germline V gene are DFQATT and SNEGSKA (reference sequence).

This clonotype turned up a few times. V usage is TRBV5-1 and J usage is TRBJ2-5; unclear D gene. V lost 0 bases and J 7 bases, leaving 13 bases between the germline ends. The CDR3 runs to 14 residues. Germline-derived CDR1 and CDR2 are SGHRS and YFSETQ. The DNA for the CDR3 is TGCGCCAGCAGCTTGGCGACGGATTATTTGACCCAGTACTTC. Its protein product is CASSLATDYLTQYF.

The chain couples TRBV7-9 to TRBJ2-7; D is unresolved. The V end lost 3 bases, the J end lost 5 bases, and 11 bases lay between the germline ends. The CDR3 has 13 amino acids. From germline, CDR1 is SEHNR and CDR2 FQNEAQ (reference sequence). The CDR3 loop reads CASSLSEGDEQYF. CDR3 bases: TGTGCCAGCAGCTTGTCTGAAGGAGACGAGCAGTACTTC.

This clonotype appeared a few times. The genes are TRBV4-2 and TRBJ1-2; the match to TRBD1 covers 8 bases. This CDR3 contains 16 residues. J was trimmed by 2 bases and V by 3 bases; bases with no gene match: 8. Germline CDR1 and CDR2: LGHNA and YNFKEQ. CDR3 DNA sequence: TGTGCCAGCAGCCAGACCGGGACAGGAGTAAACTATGGCTACACCTTC. This sequence encodes CASSQTGTGVNYGYTF.

The chain couples TRBV30 to TRBJ1-2; D possibly corresponds to TRBD1 (5 bases). The length of the CDR3 is 12 residues. V was pared by 2 bases and J by 7 bases, with 11 bases between. The germline gives CDR1 GTSNPN, CDR2 SVGIG (reference sequence). The CDR3 region has the DNA TGTGCCTGGAGTCCCGGCGGGGCTGGCTACACCTTC. It encodes CAWSPGGAGYTF.